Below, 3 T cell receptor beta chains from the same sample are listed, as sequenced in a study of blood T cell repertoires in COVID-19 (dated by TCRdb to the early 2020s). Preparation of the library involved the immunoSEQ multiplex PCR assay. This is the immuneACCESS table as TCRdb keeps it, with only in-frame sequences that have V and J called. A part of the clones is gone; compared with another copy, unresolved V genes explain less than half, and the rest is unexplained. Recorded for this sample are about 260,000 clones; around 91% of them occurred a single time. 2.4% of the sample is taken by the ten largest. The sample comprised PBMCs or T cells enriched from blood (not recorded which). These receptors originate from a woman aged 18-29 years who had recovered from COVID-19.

DNA for the CDR3: TGTGCCAGCGGCAGAACAGGGGGTAATCAGCCCCAGCATTTT. Residues: CASGRTGGNQPQHF. V is TRBV6-5 and J is TRBJ1-5, with 8 nucleotides matching TRBD1. J lost 4 bases, V lost 8 bases, and 7 bases had no gene match. The germline CDR1 and CDR2 sequences are MNHEY and SVGAGI. This CDR3 contains 14 residues.

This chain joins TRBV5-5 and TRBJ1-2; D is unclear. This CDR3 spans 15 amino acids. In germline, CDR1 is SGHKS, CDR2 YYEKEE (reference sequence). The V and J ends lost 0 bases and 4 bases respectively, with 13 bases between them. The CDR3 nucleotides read TGTGCCAGCAGCTTGGCTGTGTCTGAGGGCTATGGCTACACCTTC. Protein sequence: CASSLAVSEGYGYTF.

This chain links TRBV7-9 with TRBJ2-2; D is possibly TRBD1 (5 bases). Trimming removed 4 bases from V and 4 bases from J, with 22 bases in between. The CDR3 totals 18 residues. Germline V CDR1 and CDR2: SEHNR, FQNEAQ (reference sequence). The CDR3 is CASSSGAKGRFRTGELFF. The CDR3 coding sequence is TGTGCCAGCAGCTCGGGCGCCAAGGGGCGCTTTCGCACCGGGGAGCTGTTTTTT.